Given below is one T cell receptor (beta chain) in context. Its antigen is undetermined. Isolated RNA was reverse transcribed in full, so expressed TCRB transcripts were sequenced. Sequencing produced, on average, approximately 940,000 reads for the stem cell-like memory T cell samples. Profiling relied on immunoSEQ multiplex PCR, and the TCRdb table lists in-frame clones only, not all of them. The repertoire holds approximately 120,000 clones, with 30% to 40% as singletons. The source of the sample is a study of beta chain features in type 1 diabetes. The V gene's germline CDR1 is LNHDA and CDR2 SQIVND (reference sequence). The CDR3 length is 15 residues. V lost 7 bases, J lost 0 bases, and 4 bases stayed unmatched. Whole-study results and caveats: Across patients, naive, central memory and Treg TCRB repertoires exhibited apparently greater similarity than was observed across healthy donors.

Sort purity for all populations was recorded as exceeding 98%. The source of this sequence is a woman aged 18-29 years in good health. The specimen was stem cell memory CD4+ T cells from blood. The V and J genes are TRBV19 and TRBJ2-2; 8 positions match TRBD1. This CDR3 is CASTPQGANTGELFF. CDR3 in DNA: TGTGCCAGTACCCCACAGGGGGCGAACACCGGGGAGCTGTTTTTT.